These T cell receptor beta chains were read from a single sample in a study of CD8+ T cells in alopecia areata. The protocol was immunoSEQ multiplex PCR, while the TCRdb copy is restricted to in-frame clones and leaves out a portion. The data show about 190,000 clones, more than 55% seen once. Specimen: CD4+ T cells sorted from blood, collected at week 4, from a patient treated with tofacitinib. Receptors were obtained from a human donor with alopecia areata. Both conserved end residues are part of each CDR3. D genes are given only for firm matches. The size field is filled for only some rows; it gives once, few, many or a size class.

cdr3_nt | cdr3_aa | j_call | clone_size | v_call | d_call
TGTGCCATCAGTGGACAGGGGCTGAGCTCCTACGAGCAGTACTTC | CAISGQGLSSYEQYF | TRBJ2-7 | - | TRBV10-3 | TRBD1
TGCAGCGTTACGACGGAGACAGCGCAGTATTTT | CSVTTETAQYF | TRBJ2-3 | - | TRBV29-1 | -
TGCAGCGTTTTTAGCGGGACCGAGCAGTACTTC | CSVFSGTEQYF | TRBJ2-7 | few | TRBV29-1 | TRBD2
TGCAGCGCCTTACAGGGTAACACTGAAGCTTTCTTT | CSALQGNTEAFF | TRBJ1-1 | few | TRBV29-1 | -
TGTGCCAGCAGCTTGCCACAGGGGAGGCAAAACATTCAGTACTTC | CASSLPQGRQNIQYF | TRBJ2-4 | - | TRBV7-9 | -
TGTGCCAGCTCACCCAAGTACCAAGAGACCCAGTACTTC | CASSPKYQETQYF | TRBJ2-5 | - | TRBV18 | -
TGTGCCAGCAGCACGACGGACAGGGGGGAGACCCAGTACTTC | CASSTTDRGETQYF | TRBJ2-5 | few | TRBV7-9 | TRBD1
TGCAGCGTCCTTCAGGAGGGCTCCTACAATGAGCAGTTCTTC | CSVLQEGSYNEQFF | TRBJ2-1 | - | TRBV29-1 | -
TGTGCCAGCAGACCAACCCAAGAGACCCAGTACTTC | CASRPTQETQYF | TRBJ2-5 | few | TRBV28 | -
TGTGCCAGCAGGCCCCGGGACTACGAAGAGACCCAGTACTTC | CASRPRDYEETQYF | TRBJ2-5 | - | TRBV27 | TRBD2
TGTGCCAGCAGTTTAATCTCTTCCAATCAGCCCCAGCATTTT | CASSLISSNQPQHF | TRBJ1-5 | few | TRBV28 | -
TGTGCCAGCAGCTGGGATAAACAGGGGACCGATACGCAGTATTTT | CASSWDKQGTDTQYF | TRBJ2-3 | - | TRBV5-6 | TRBD1
TGCAGCGTTTTGACAAGGATGAACACTGAAGCTTTCTTT | CSVLTRMNTEAFF | TRBJ1-1 | - | TRBV29-1 | -
TGTGCCAGCAGCGCCCCCCTCGCGGCCTCTGGAAACACCATATATTTT | CASSAPLAASGNTIYF | TRBJ1-3 | - | TRBV11-2 | -
TGTGCCGGACGCGGGGGTAGCTCCTACAATGAGCAGTTCTTC | CAGRGGSSYNEQFF | TRBJ2-1 | - | TRBV6-1 | TRBD2
TGCAGCGTCGAACGGGGGGCCGGGGAGACCCAGTACTTC | CSVERGAGETQYF | TRBJ2-5 | few | TRBV29-1 | -
TGTGCCTGGAGTGTACGTCGACAGGATAACTATGGCTACACCTTC | CAWSVRRQDNYGYTF | TRBJ1-2 | - | TRBV30 | -
TGCAGCGTTGTAGTGGCTAGCGGGAGCTCCTACAATGAGCAGTTCTTC | CSVVVASGSSYNEQFF | TRBJ2-1 | - | TRBV29-1 | TRBD2
TGTGCCAGCAGTCCCGGGACAGGGGGCTTCGGGGAGCTGTTTTTT | CASSPGTGGFGELFF | TRBJ2-2 | - | TRBV11-2 | TRBD1
TGTGCCAGTTATGCGGGATACAATGAGCAGTTCTTC | CASYAGYNEQFF | TRBJ2-1 | - | TRBV19 | -
TGTGCCAGTAGTATAGAGGTCGGCTACTATGGCTACACCTTC | CASSIEVGYYGYTF | TRBJ1-2 | - | TRBV19 | -
TGTGCCTGGAGTGCCGAGTTAAAAGAGACCCAGTACTTC | CAWSAELKETQYF | TRBJ2-5 | - | TRBV30 | -
TGTGCCAGCAAGAGCGGGAGGGCTGGCACCGGGGAGCTGTTTTTT | CASKSGRAGTGELFF | TRBJ2-2 | - | TRBV6-1 | TRBD2
TGCAGCGTGCGACGGGGGACCGGGGAGCTGTTTTTT | CSVRRGTGELFF | TRBJ2-2 | - | TRBV29-1 | -
TGCAGCGTTGTGAGCGGGAGCGTCACAGATACGCAGTATTTT | CSVVSGSVTDTQYF | TRBJ2-3 | - | TRBV29-1 | TRBD2
TGTGCCCAAACGAGGGGGACCGGGGAGCTGTTTTTT | CAQTRGTGELFF | TRBJ2-2 | - | TRBV7-2 | -
TGCGCCAGCAGCTTGTTGTCTGGGACCCAGGGCTACACCTTC | CASSLLSGTQGYTF | TRBJ1-2 | - | TRBV5-1 | -
TGTGCCAGCAGCTTCCGGACAGTTAGCAATCAGCCCCAGCATTTT | CASSFRTVSNQPQHF | TRBJ1-5 | - | TRBV5-6 | -
TGTGCCAGCAGGCTACAAGAGACCCAGTACTTC | CASRLQETQYF | TRBJ2-5 | - | TRBV11-2 | -
TGTGCCAGCAGTGGGCAGGGGGCGGGTGAGCAGTTCTTC | CASSGQGAGEQFF | TRBJ2-1 | - | TRBV27 | TRBD1
TGTGCCAGCAGCGTTCCCGCGAACACCGGGGAGCTGTTTTTT | CASSVPANTGELFF | TRBJ2-2 | - | TRBV9 | -
TGTGCCAGCAGCGTAGATCCCCCTAGCGGTACTAGCACAGATACGCAGTATTTT | CASSVDPPSGTSTDTQYF | TRBJ2-3 | - | TRBV9 | TRBD2
TGCAGCGTTCAGGACAGGGGGGGGTTTACTTTCTTT | CSVQDRGGFTFF | TRBJ1-1 | - | TRBV29-1 | TRBD1
TGCGCCAGCAGCTCCGGGGAATCCAAAAACATTCAGTACTTC | CASSSGESKNIQYF | TRBJ2-4 | - | TRBV5-1 | -
TGTGCCAGCAGCTTAGCGCGTAACTCCAATGAGCAGTTCTTC | CASSLARNSNEQFF | TRBJ2-1 | few | TRBV7-8 | -
TGCAGCGTTCTCCTGACTAGCGGGAAGCGCTCCTACAATGAGCAGTTCTTC | CSVLLTSGKRSYNEQFF | TRBJ2-1 | once | TRBV29-1 | TRBD2
TGTGCCAGCAGCCTACTACAGGGGGCTATGACAGATACGCAGTATTTT | CASSLLQGAMTDTQYF | TRBJ2-3 | - | TRBV14 | TRBD1
TGTGCCAGCAGCTTAGAAACAGAACTACTCTACAATGAGCAGTTCTTC | CASSLETELLYNEQFF | TRBJ2-1 | - | TRBV11-2 | -
TGCAGCGCTGAGAGGGCTAGCGACACAGATACGCAGTATTTT | CSAERASDTDTQYF | TRBJ2-3 | - | TRBV29-1 | -
TGTGCCTGGACCCCGGGACAGGGACAAGAAAAACTGTTTTTT | CAWTPGQGQEKLFF | TRBJ1-4 | - | TRBV30 | TRBD1
TGTGCCAGCAGGCCCGGGACTAGCGTAGACTCCTACGAGCAGTACTTC | CASRPGTSVDSYEQYF | TRBJ2-7 | few | TRBV28 | TRBD2
TGCAGCACCCGACTAGCGGGAGCCCCAGAGACCCAGTACTTC | CSTRLAGAPETQYF | TRBJ2-5 | - | TRBV29-1 | TRBD2
TGTGCCACCAGCGGACGAAACAGAGCGGGAGGGTCCCTCAATGAGCAGTTCTTC | CATSGRNRAGGSLNEQFF | TRBJ2-1 | few | TRBV15 | TRBD2
TGTGCCAGGTCCGAGGCCTCTGGAAACACCATATATTTT | CARSEASGNTIYF | TRBJ1-3 | - | TRBV30 | -
TGTGCCACCAGCAGAGAAAAGAACATTCAGTACTTC | CATSREKNIQYF | TRBJ2-4 | - | TRBV15 | -
TGTGCCAGCAGTTCGGCCGGGACGAACGCCGGGGAGCTGTTTTTT | CASSSAGTNAGELFF | TRBJ2-2 | - | TRBV27 | -
TGTGCCAGCAGCTTAGTGGGTGGGGAGCCCCAGCATTTT | CASSLVGGEPQHF | TRBJ1-5 | - | TRBV7-2 | -
TGCGCCAGCAGCCAACCGCAAGAGACCCAGTACTTC | CASSQPQETQYF | TRBJ2-5 | - | TRBV4-1 | -
TGTGCCAGCAGCTTACGGGGGACCGGGGAGCTGTTTTTT | CASSLRGTGELFF | TRBJ2-2 | few | TRBV7-9 | -
TGCGCCAGCAGCCAAGGGGGCGTCGGAACAGATACGCAGTATTTT | CASSQGGVGTDTQYF | TRBJ2-3 | few | TRBV4-1 | -
TGTGCTAGTGCCCCTGGTGGGTCTAGCGAGGGGAATACGCAGTATTTT | CASAPGGSSEGNTQYF | TRBJ2-3 | - | TRBV12-5 | -
TGTGCCAGCTCACCAGAAGGGAAACGGGATCAGCCCCAGCATTTT | CASSPEGKRDQPQHF | TRBJ1-5 | - | TRBV18 | -